The next 18 T cell receptor beta chains were all read from a single sample in a study of beta chain features in type 1 diabetes. These receptors have no identified antigens. Sequencing targeted expressed TCRB transcripts, as all isolated RNA had been reverse transcribed. Method: immunoSEQ multiplex PCR; TCRdb's copy keeps in-frame clones and lacks some. The table includes around 340,000 clones, around 9.7% detected once. Findings and limits, study-wide: Type 1 diabetes patients showed a moderate but significant shortening of TCRB CDR3s in all four CD4+ subsets.

The sample taken for sequencing was central memory CD4+ T cells from blood. Source of these receptors: a man between 25 and 39 years old with type 1 diabetes.

Details on this clone: In the same sample, other DNA sequences code for this CDR3. CDR3 sequence: CASSTGARETQYF. The CDR3 nucleotides are TGTGCCAGCAGTACAGGGGCTCGGGAGACCCAGTACTTC. The J gene is TRBJ2-5, the V gene TRBV25-1; 7 bases match TRBD1. V lost 5 bases and J lost 5; bases outside the gene matches: 5. CDR1 and CDR2 (germline): MGHDK, SYGVNS. This CDR3 is built from 13 residues.

The chain has TRBV29-1 and TRBJ1-2; D may be TRBD1 (5 bases). Germline V gene data show CDR1 as SQVTM and CDR2 as ANQGSEA. This CDR3 is built from 13 residues. Trimming removed 5 bases from V and 7 bases from J, with 17 bases in between. Here the CDR3 reads CSVSGHRTGGYTF. In DNA form, the CDR3 reads TGCAGCGTTTCCGGACATCGGACGGGTGGCTACACCTTC. The full variable domain, rest sourced from reference TRBV29-1 and TRBJ1-2, is SAVISQKPSRDICQRGTSLTIQCQVDSQVTMMFWYRQQPGQSLTLIATANQGSEATYESGFVIDKFPISRPNLTFSTLTVSNMSPEDSSIYLCSVSGHRTGGYTFGSGTRLTVV.

The gene calls are TRBV30 and TRBJ1-3; D may be TRBD1 (5 bases). The CDR3 totals 13 residues. Germline loops: CDR1 GTSNPN, CDR2 SVGIG (reference sequence). V was cut by 7 bases and J by 0 bases, with 10 bases left in between. CDR3 coding DNA: TGTGCCTCACCAGGGAGCTCTGGAAACACCATATATTTT. This gives the protein CASPGSSGNTIYF.

The chain is built from TRBV29-1 and TRBJ1-1, with D maybe TRBD1 (6 bases). The CDR3 has 12 amino acids. Per the germline V gene, CDR1 is SQVTM and CDR2 is ANQGSEA. Between the trimmed V and J ends, which lost 7 bases and 7 bases, there was a span of 16 bases. The CDR3 DNA follows: TGCAGCGCGGGGTCAGGGGTAGGTGAAGCTTTCTTT. Translated: CSAGSGVGEAFF.

This clone was observed at least ten times. The rearrangement links TRBV14 to TRBJ2-4, with unresolved D. Between the trimmed V and J ends, which lost 8 bases and 9 bases, there was a span of 8 bases. Germline V lookup: CDR1 SGHDN, CDR2 FVKESK. The CDR3 is 10 residues long. The CDR3 bases are TGTGCCAGCGGGGTCCCCATTCAGTACTTC. Protein sequence: CASGVPIQYF.

This clone was seen a handful of times. The J gene is TRBJ1-5, the V gene TRBV6-5; D is unclear. Germline CDR1 reads MNHEY; CDR2 reads SVGAGI. The V gene lost 7 bases and the J gene lost 2 bases, with 9 bases spanning the gap. The CDR3 contains 13 residues. The CDR3 DNA follows: TGTGCCAGCACGTCGGACCGCAATCAGCCCCAGCATTTT. Translating gives CASTSDRNQPQHF.

The chain combines TRBV7-9 with TRBJ2-3, with D uncertain. CDR1 and CDR2 (germline): SEHNR, FQNEAQ (reference sequence). V was pared by 1 base and J by 0 bases, with 11 bases between. The CDR3 is 16 residues long. Here the CDR3 DNA reads TGTGCCAGCAGCTTAGACGGCAGTTCTAGCACAGATACGCAGTATTTT. Its protein product is CASSLDGSSSTDTQYF.

This clone was observed a handful of times. The chain is built from TRBV5-6 and TRBJ1-1; tentative D call: TRBD1 (5 bases). The CDR3 extends over 15 amino acids. The germline CDR1 and CDR2 sequences are SGHDT and YYEEEE. Trimming shortened V by 1 base and J by 1 base, and 11 bases separated the two germline ends. CDR3 region: CASSLISGRNTEAFF. The CDR3 bases are TGTGCCAGCAGCTTGATTTCAGGGAGGAACACTGAAGCTTTCTTT.

The rearrangement uses TRBV7-9 and TRBJ2-6; 8 bases line up with TRBD1. The CDR3 is 18 residues long. Germline CDR1 is SEHNR and CDR2 is FQNEAQ (reference sequence). Trimming removed 2 bases from V and 0 bases from J; junction bases left unmatched: 6. CDR3 bases: TGTGCCAGCAGCTTAATCCAGGGGGCCTCCTCTGGGGCCAACGTCCTGACTTTC. Translation gives CASSLIQGASSGANVLTF.

This clone was observed a few times. This chain uses TRBV7-2 with TRBJ1-6; TRBD1 matches 7 bases. Germline V gene sequence: CDR1 SGHTA, CDR2 FQGNSA. V lost 1 base and J lost 9; bases outside the gene matches: 3. The CDR3 is made up of 14 amino acids. CDR3 sequence: CASSLERDSSPLHF. The CDR3 DNA sequence: TGTGCCAGCAGCTTAGAGCGGGACAGTTCACCCCTCCACTTT. The full variable domain, rest sourced from reference TRBV7-2 and TRBJ1-6, is GAGVSQSPSNKVTEKGKDVELRCDPISGHTALYWYRQSLGQGLEFLIYFQGNSAPDKSGLPSDRFSAERTGGSVSTLTIQRTQQEDSAVYLCASSLERDSSPLHFGNGTRLTVT.

V is TRBV6-6 and J is TRBJ1-6, with D perhaps matching TRBD1 (5 bases). V lost 2 bases to trimming and J lost 6 bases, with 14 bases between them. Germline values: CDR1 MNHNY, CDR2 SVGAGI (reference sequence). The length of the CDR3 is 16 residues. Here the CDR3 reads CASSYGGNLVNSPLHF. CDR3 coding DNA: TGTGCCAGCAGTTACGGGGGTAACCTTGTTAATTCACCCCTCCACTTT.

This clone was detected a few times. In DNA, the CDR3 is TGTGCCAGCAGCTTAGGACAGGGGTGGCAAGAGACCCAGTACTTC. It yields the protein CASSLGQGWQETQYF. The chain combines TRBV7-2 with TRBJ2-5; 8 bases are shared with TRBD1. With V trimmed by 1 base and J by 2 bases, 3 bases remained unmatched. CDR3 length: 15 residues. CDR1 and CDR2 (germline): SGHTA, FQGNSA. Filled out from reference TRBV7-2 and TRBJ2-5, the complete variable domain reads GAGVSQSPSNKVTEKGKDVELRCDPISGHTALYWYRQSLGQGLEFLIYFQGNSAPDKSGLPSDRFSAERTGGSVSTLTIQRTQQEDSAVYLCASSLGQGWQETQYFGPGTRLLVL.

This clone has a handful of counts. As DNA, the CDR3 is TGCGCCAGCAGCCAAGCAGGACAGGTCCAAGAGACCCAGTACTTC. Its translation: CASSQAGQVQETQYF. The chain is built from TRBV4-1 and TRBJ2-5; 7 nucleotides agree with TRBD1. The CDR3 is 15 amino acids. Germline loops: CDR1 MGHRA, CDR2 YSYEKL. The ends lost 1 base at V and 1 base at J; junction bases unmatched: 3.

This clone showed up just a few times. V and J are TRBV10-3 and TRBJ2-6; D ambiguous. Deletions cut 10 bases from V and 1 base from J, with 8 bases between. The V gene's germline CDR1 is ENHRY and CDR2 SYGVKD. The CDR3 contains 13 residues. The DNA of the CDR3 is TGTGCCAGCAGAGTTTCTGGGGCCAACGTCCTGACTTTC. Translation: CASRVSGANVLTF.

The chain recombines TRBV11-2 with TRBJ2-7; D may match TRBD1 or TRBD2 (5 bases each). Germline CDR1 is SGHAT and CDR2 is FQNNGV. The CDR3 consists of 18 residues. The V end lost 1 base, the J end lost 0 bases, and 19 bases lay between the germline ends. The DNA of the CDR3 is TGTGCCAGCAGCTTAGCTCCCCCCGGGGCCCTATACTCCTACGAGCAGTACTTC. Protein: CASSLAPPGALYSYEQYF.

This clone was found many times. The V and J genes are TRBV4-3 and TRBJ2-6; D tentatively fits TRBD1 or TRBD2 (5 bases each). Trimming took off 1 base at V and 3 bases at J, with 13 bases between the two ends. The CDR3 is 17 residues long. Germline V gene sequence: CDR1 LGHNA, CDR2 YSLEER. CDR3 region: CASSQAHQRGGANVLTF. The CDR3 DNA is TGCGCCAGCAGCCAAGCCCACCAGAGGGGTGGGGCCAACGTCCTGACTTTC.

The J gene is TRBJ1-2, the V gene TRBV1. TRBV1 is labeled a pseudogene. The CDR3 has 14 amino acids. CDR3 bases: TGCACCAGCAGGATAAGGATGCCCATTTGGGGCTACACCTTC. Amino acid sequence: CTSRIRMPIWGYTF.

This clone was counted between two and nine times. CDR3 amino acids: CASSELGRCIMNTEAFF. DNA of the CDR3: TGTGCCAGCAGTGAATTAGGCAGGTGCATCATGAACACTGAAGCTTTCTTT. The genes are TRBV25-1 and TRBJ1-1, with D unclear. The germline V gene has CDR1 MGHDK and CDR2 SYGVNS. V was cut by 1 base and J by 0 bases, with 15 bases left in between. This CDR3 is built from 17 residues.